These 11 T cell receptor beta chains share one sample of origin, sequenced in a study of control samples from healthy donors and cancer patients. Generated by immunoSEQ multiplex PCR, the TCRdb table keeps only in-frame clones and is missing some. The sample lists about 140,000 clones, 75% to 90% occurring once. The sequencing sample was made of blood. The receptor set was obtained from a woman aged 25 to 39 in good health.

The chain combines TRBV10-3 with TRBJ1-2; D call uncertain. Germline CDR1 reads ENHRY; CDR2 reads SYGVKD. V was trimmed by 2 bases and J by 2 bases, leaving 9 bases between them. The CDR3 is made up of 14 amino acids. CDR3 in amino acids: CAISERRGNYGYTF. CDR3 DNA: TGTGCCATCAGTGAGAGGAGAGGGAACTATGGCTACACCTTC.

The rearrangement links TRBV18 to TRBJ2-1; the D is unclear. CDR3 size: 16 residues. Germline CDR1 is KGHSH and CDR2 is LQKENI. Trimming cost V 2 bases and J 8 bases, with 19 bases left between them. The CDR3 sequence is CASSPSFGQVEDEQFF. The CDR3 region has the DNA TGTGCCAGCTCACCATCATTCGGGCAGGTTGAGGATGAGCAGTTCTTC. The full variable domain, its missing parts supplied by reference TRBV18 and TRBJ2-1, is NAGVMQNPRHLVRRRGQEARLRCSPMKGHSHVYWYRQLPEEGLKFMVYLQKENIIDESGMPKERFSAEFPKEGPSILRIQQVVRGDSAAYFCASSPSFGQVEDEQFFGPGTRLTVL.

This clone was counted once. In nucleotides, the CDR3 is TGTGCCAGCAGAGACGAAATGAACACTGAAGCTTTCTTT. Amino acids: CASRDEMNTEAFF. V and J are TRBV9 and TRBJ1-1; no firm D call. Per the germline V gene, CDR1 is SGDLS and CDR2 is YYNGEE. Deletions cut 5 bases from V and 0 bases from J, with 8 bases between. The CDR3 contains 13 residues.

The chain has TRBV12-3 or TRBV12-4 and TRBJ1-4; 8 positions agree with TRBD1. The ends lost 6 bases at V and 8 bases at J; junction bases unmatched: 5. There are 13 residues in the CDR3. Written as DNA, the CDR3 is TGTGCCAGCAGAGCAGGGGGCGCAGAAAAACTGTTTTTT. Protein product: CASRAGGAEKLFF.

The chain couples TRBV15 to TRBJ1-4; D is unclear. CDR1 LNHNV and CDR2 YYDKDF come from the germline V gene (reference sequence). The CDR3 consists of 12 residues. Between the trimmed V and J ends, which lost 5 bases and 5 bases, there was a span of 6 bases. CDR3 bases: TGTGCCACCAGCGCCCGAAATGAAAAACTGTTTTTT. It is translated as CATSARNEKLFF.

This sequence joins TRBV2 and TRBJ1-5, with 11 bases fitting TRBD1. CDR1 and CDR2 from the germline V gene are SNHLY and FYNNEI. V trimming: 4 bases; J trimming: 1 base; junction bases outside the gene matches: 9. The CDR3 covers 18 residues. In DNA form, the CDR3 reads TGTGCCAGCAGTGGACCCGGGACAGGGGGATCCAGCAATCAGCCCCAGCATTTT. It encodes CASSGPGTGGSSNQPQHF.

The chain links TRBV29-1 to TRBJ2-1; unclear D gene. CDR3 length: 10 residues. Trimming removed 3 bases at V and 12 bases at J, with 9 bases between. The germline CDR1 and CDR2 sequences are SQVTM and ANQGSEA. CDR3 bases: TGCAGCGTTGAGGTGGAAGGGCAGTTCTTC. It translates to CSVEVEGQFF.

In this sample, this clone turned up once. This sequence joins TRBV7-9 and TRBJ1-1, with D maybe TRBD1 (5 bases). The CDR3 runs to 12 residues. Germline V gives CDR1 SEHNR, CDR2 FQNEAQ (reference sequence). Trimming removed 2 bases at V and 7 bases at J, with 8 bases between. The CDR3 loop is CASSLQGFEAFF. For the CDR3, the DNA is TGTGCCAGCAGCTTACAGGGCTTTGAAGCTTTCTTT.

The gene calls are TRBV4-2 and TRBJ2-6; 11 nucleotides align to TRBD1. The CDR3 has 18 residues. V shed 0 bases and J 0 bases; nucleotides not matched to a gene: 1. Germline CDR1 LGHNA, CDR2 YNFKEQ. The CDR3 DNA is TGTGCCAGCAGCCAAGACGGGACAGGGGGCTCTGGGGCCAACGTCCTGACTTTC. Protein: CASSQDGTGGSGANVLTF.

The V and J genes are TRBV28 and TRBJ1-6; D is perhaps TRBD1 (5 bases). Germline values: CDR1 MDHEN, CDR2 SYDVKM. The CDR3 runs 14 residues. V was cut by 4 bases and J by 9 bases, with 13 bases left in between. The CDR3 sequence is CASSYARDASPLHF. For the CDR3, the DNA is TGTGCCAGCAGTTATGCCAGGGATGCTTCACCCCTCCACTTT.

The chain carries TRBV18 and TRBJ1-2; TRBD1 might be the D (6 bases). From germline, CDR1 is KGHSH and CDR2 LQKENI. CDR3 length equals 13 residues. Trimming removed 6 bases from V and 7 bases from J, with 15 bases in between. In DNA form, the CDR3 reads TGTGCCAGCTCCCGGAGGGGGGACGGTGGCTACACCTTC. Protein product: CASSRRGDGGYTF. The whole variable domain, remainder taken from reference TRBV18 and TRBJ1-2, is NAGVMQNPRHLVRRRGQEARLRCSPMKGHSHVYWYRQLPEEGLKFMVYLQKENIIDESGMPKERFSAEFPKEGPSILRIQQVVRGDSAAYFCASSRRGDGGYTFGSGTRLTVV.